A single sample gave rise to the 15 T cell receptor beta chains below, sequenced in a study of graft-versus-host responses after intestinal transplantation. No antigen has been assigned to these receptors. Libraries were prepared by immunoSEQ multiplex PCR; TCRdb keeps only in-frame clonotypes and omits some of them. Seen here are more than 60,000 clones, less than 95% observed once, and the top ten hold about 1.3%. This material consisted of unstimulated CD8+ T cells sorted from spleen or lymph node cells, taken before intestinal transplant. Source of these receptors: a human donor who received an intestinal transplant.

CDR3 in amino acids: CATGGGVVSNQPQHF. CDR3 coding DNA: TGTGCCACTGGGGGCGGTGTGGTTAGCAATCAGCCCCAGCATTTT. The chain joins TRBV6-6 to TRBJ1-5; tentatively, D is TRBD1 (6 bases). Trimming removed 10 bases from V and 0 bases from J, with 16 bases in between. CDR1 is MNHNY and CDR2 is SVGAGI in the germline V gene (reference sequence). This CDR3 has 15 amino acids.

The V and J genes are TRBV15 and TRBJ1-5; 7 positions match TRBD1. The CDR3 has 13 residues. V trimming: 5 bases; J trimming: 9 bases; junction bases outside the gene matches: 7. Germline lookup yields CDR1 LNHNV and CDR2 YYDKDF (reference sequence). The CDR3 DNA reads TGTGCCACCAGCCCGGCAGGGGGTGGGCCCCAGCATTTT. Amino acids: CATSPAGGGPQHF.

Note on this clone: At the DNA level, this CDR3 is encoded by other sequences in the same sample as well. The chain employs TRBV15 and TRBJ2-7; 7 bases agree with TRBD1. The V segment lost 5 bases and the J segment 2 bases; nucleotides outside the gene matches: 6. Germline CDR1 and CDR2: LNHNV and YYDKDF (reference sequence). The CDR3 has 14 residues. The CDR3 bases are TGTGCCACCAGCGGGGGACAGTATCCCTACGAGCAGTACTTC. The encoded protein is CATSGGQYPYEQYF.

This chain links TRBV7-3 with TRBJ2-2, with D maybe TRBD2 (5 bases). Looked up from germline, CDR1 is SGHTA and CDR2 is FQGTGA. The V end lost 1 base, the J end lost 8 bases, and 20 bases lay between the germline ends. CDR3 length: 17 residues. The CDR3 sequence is CASSLMRVATPGGELFF. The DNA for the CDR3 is TGTGCCAGCAGCTTAATGAGAGTAGCGACGCCCGGGGGGGAGCTGTTTTTT.

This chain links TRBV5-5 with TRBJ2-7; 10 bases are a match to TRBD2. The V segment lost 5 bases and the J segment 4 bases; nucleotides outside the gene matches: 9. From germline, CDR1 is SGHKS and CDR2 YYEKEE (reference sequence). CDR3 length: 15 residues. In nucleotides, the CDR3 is TGTGCCAGCAGAGAGGACGGACTAGCGGCGTACGAGCAGTACTTC. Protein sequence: CASREDGLAAYEQYF.

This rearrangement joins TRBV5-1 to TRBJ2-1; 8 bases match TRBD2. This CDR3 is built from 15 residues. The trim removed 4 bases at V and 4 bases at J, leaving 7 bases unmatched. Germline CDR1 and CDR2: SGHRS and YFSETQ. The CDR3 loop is CASSPAGGPYNEQFF. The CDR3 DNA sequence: TGCGCCAGCAGCCCTGCGGGGGGCCCTTACAATGAGCAGTTCTTC.

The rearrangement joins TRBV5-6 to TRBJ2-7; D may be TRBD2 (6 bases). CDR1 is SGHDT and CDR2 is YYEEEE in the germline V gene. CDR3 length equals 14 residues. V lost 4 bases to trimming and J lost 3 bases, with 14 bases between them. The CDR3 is CASSPGRTFYEQYF. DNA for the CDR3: TGTGCCAGCAGCCCAGGGAGGACGTTCTACGAGCAGTACTTC.

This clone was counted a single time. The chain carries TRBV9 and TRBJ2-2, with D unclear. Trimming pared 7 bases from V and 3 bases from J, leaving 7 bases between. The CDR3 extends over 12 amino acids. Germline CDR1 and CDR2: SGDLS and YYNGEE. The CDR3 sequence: CASLGYTGELFF. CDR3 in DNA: TGTGCCAGCCTAGGTTACACCGGGGAGCTGTTTTTT.

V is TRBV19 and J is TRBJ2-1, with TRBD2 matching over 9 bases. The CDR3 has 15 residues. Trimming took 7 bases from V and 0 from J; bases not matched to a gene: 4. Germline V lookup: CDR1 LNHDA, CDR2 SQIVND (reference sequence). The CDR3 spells CASTPAGGSYNEQFF. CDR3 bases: TGTGCCAGTACGCCAGCGGGGGGCTCCTACAATGAGCAGTTCTTC.

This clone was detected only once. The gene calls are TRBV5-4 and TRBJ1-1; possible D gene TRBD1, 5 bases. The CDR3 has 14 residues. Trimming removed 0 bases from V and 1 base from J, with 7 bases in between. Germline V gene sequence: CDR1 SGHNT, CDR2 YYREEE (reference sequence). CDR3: CASSLAQANTEAFF. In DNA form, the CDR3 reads TGTGCCAGCAGCTTGGCACAGGCGAACACTGAAGCTTTCTTT.

The CDR3 nucleotides read TGTGCCAGCAGCGTTTCTCAGGGGGCGACCACAGATACGCAGTATTTT. This sequence encodes CASSVSQGATTDTQYF. V and J are TRBV9 and TRBJ2-3; 8 positions agree with TRBD1. CDR3 length equals 16 residues. Germline CDR1 reads SGDLS; CDR2 reads YYNGEE. V gave up 2 bases and J gave up 2 bases; unmatched junction bases: 7.

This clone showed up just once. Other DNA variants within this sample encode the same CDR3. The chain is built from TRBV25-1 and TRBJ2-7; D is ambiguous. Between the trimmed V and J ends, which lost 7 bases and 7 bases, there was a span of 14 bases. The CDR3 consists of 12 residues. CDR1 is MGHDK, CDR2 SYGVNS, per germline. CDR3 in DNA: TGTGCCAGCATTTCTCCAGGCTATGAGCAGTACTTC. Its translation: CASISPGYEQYF.

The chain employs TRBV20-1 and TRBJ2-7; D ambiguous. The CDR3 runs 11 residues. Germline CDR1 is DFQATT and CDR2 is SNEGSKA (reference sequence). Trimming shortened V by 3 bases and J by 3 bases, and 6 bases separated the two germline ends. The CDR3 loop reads CSASTVYEQYF. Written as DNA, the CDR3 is TGCAGTGCTAGTACGGTCTACGAGCAGTACTTC.

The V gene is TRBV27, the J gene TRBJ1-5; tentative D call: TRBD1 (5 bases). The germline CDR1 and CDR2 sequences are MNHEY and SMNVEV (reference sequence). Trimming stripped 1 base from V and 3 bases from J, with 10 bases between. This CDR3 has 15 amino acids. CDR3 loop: CASSLLGGSNQPQHF. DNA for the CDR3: TGTGCCAGCAGTTTATTGGGGGGGTCCAATCAGCCCCAGCATTTT.

Here the CDR3 reads CAGTHPGQGGEQYF. Written as DNA, the CDR3 is TGTGCCGGCACCCATCCGGGACAGGGTGGCGAGCAGTACTTC. The V gene is TRBV11-1, the J gene TRBJ2-5, with 9 bases fitting TRBD1. The DNA end lines up better with TRBJ2-7; the J call may be wrong. This CDR3 is built from 14 residues. Germline lookup yields CDR1 SGHAT and CDR2 FQDESV (reference sequence).